The 4 T cell receptor beta chains reported below all come from one sample, sequenced in a study of T cell repertoires in cytomegalovirus infection. One entry per CDR3 protein, called by TCRdb with MiXCR from the reads. The sample comprises around 490,000 distinct CDR3 sequences, 26% of which are singletons, and roughly an eighth rests with the top ten. Sample: PBMCs. The receptors come from a human donor in good health (CMV status not recorded). Some clones in this sample may be carry-over from other donors' samples.

This clonotype was detected a few times. The chain is built from TRBV7-2 and TRBJ2-2; D is perhaps TRBD2 (6 bases). Looked up from germline, CDR1 is SGHTA and CDR2 is FQGNSA. V lost 4 bases and J lost 3, with 12 bases in between. The CDR3 contains 15 residues. The CDR3 coding sequence is TGTGCCAGCAGCTCGAAGACTAGTTACACCGGGGAGCTGTTTTTT. Protein product: CASSSKTSYTGELFF.

This clonotype was seen a handful of times. The chain joins TRBV24-1 to TRBJ2-1; 10 bases match TRBD1. The V gene's germline CDR1 is KGHDR and CDR2 SFDVKD. V lost 3 bases to trimming and J lost 3 bases; unmatched junction nucleotides: 4. CDR3 length: 16 residues. The DNA for the CDR3 is TGTGCCACCAGTGATCCCGGGACAGGGGTCTACAATGAGCAGTTCTTC. It yields the protein CATSDPGTGVYNEQFF.

There are a few counts of this clonotype. V and J are TRBV11-2 and TRBJ2-7; the D gene could be TRBD1 or TRBD2 (5 bases each). The CDR3 consists of 13 residues. Trimming pared 7 bases from V and 5 bases from J, leaving 15 bases between. Germline V lookup: CDR1 SGHAT, CDR2 FQNNGV. The CDR3 is CASTRQLAHEQYF. Here the CDR3 DNA reads TGTGCCAGCACCAGACAGCTAGCCCACGAGCAGTACTTC.

This clonotype was recorded many times. CDR3: CAIRETVTGTNYGYTF. The CDR3 coding sequence is TGTGCCATCAGAGAGACCGTGACAGGGACAAACTATGGCTACACCTTC. The chain uses TRBV10-3 and TRBJ1-2, with 7 nucleotides matching TRBD1. The J segment lost 2 bases and the V segment lost 6 bases, leaving 12 bases of the junction unmatched. CDR3 length: 16 residues. Germline values: CDR1 ENHRY, CDR2 SYGVKD.